The 14 T cell receptor beta chains given below trace back to one sample, sequenced in a study of T cell repertoires in cytomegalovirus infection (dated by TCRdb to the late 2010s). Sequencing was carried out with an Illumina HiSeq 1500. The raw public data were reprocessed by TCRdb itself: fastp quality trimming at Q25, MiXCR clonotype calling, in-frame beta chains only. Rows matching on CDR3 protein sequence are summarized as one entry with the most common DNA and genes. This sample holds around 330,000 distinct CDR3 sequences; around a sixth were observed only once. Jointly, the top ten make up about 11% of the sample. The sample comprised PBMCs. These TCRs come from a human donor in good health (CMV status not recorded). Some clones in this sample may be carry-over from other donors' samples.

This clonotype was recorded at least ten times. This chain connects TRBV7-2 to TRBJ2-7; TRBD1 matches at 9 bases. V gave up 5 bases and J gave up 4 bases; unmatched junction bases: 9. Germline CDR1 reads SGHTA; CDR2 reads FQGNSA. The CDR3 covers 15 residues. The CDR3 DNA follows: TGTGCCAGCAGCCAGCCAACAGGGGGCAGATACGAGCAGTACTTC. Translation: CASSQPTGGRYEQYF.

The chain couples TRBV12-3 or TRBV12-4 to TRBJ1-1, with TRBD1 as a possible D gene (5 bases). V was clipped by 3 bases and J by 5 bases, with 10 bases between them. This CDR3 region has 13 residues. The CDR3 loop is CASSFGARTEAFF. Written as DNA, the CDR3 is TGTGCCAGCAGTTTCGGGGCACGGACTGAAGCTTTCTTT.

This clonotype was detected ten times or more. The rearrangement links TRBV28 to TRBJ2-2; D is uncertain. The CDR3 is made up of 15 amino acids. The germline V gene has CDR1 MDHEN and CDR2 SYDVKM. Trimming took 3 bases from V and 0 from J, leaving 8 bases between them. The CDR3 here is CASSFGSANTGELFF. The CDR3 DNA reads TGTGCCAGCAGTTTCGGATCCGCGAACACCGGGGAGCTGTTTTTT.

This clonotype was counted only a few times. The rearrangement links TRBV20-1 to TRBJ1-5, with a tentative D call TRBD1 (6 bases). The CDR3 runs 13 residues. The germline V gene has CDR1 DFQATT and CDR2 SNEGSKA (reference sequence). The V gene lost 2 bases and the J gene lost 5 bases, with 10 bases spanning the gap. In nucleotides, the CDR3 is TGCAGTGCTAGACAGGGGAGGGATCAGCCCCAGCATTTT. Protein: CSARQGRDQPQHF.

This clonotype was observed many times. The chain combines TRBV24-1 with TRBJ2-1; the match to TRBD1 covers 7 bases. Germline V gives CDR1 KGHDR, CDR2 SFDVKD. The CDR3 runs to 15 residues. Unmatched junction bases numbered 7, after V lost 4 bases and J lost 5 bases. CDR3 loop: CATSDAGTDNNEQFF. The CDR3 bases are TGTGCCACCAGTGACGCCGGGACAGATAACAATGAGCAGTTCTTC.

This rearrangement joins TRBV20-1 to TRBJ1-5; D gene ambiguous. V was shortened by 1 base and J by 2 bases, with 3 bases between the two germline ends. CDR3 length equals 12 residues. Germline V lookup: CDR1 DFQATT, CDR2 SNEGSKA (reference sequence). CDR3 bases: TGCAGTGCTAGAGGGGGCAATCAGCCCCAGCATTTT. Its translation: CSARGGNQPQHF.

V and J are TRBV12-3 or TRBV12-4 and TRBJ2-7; the D gene is possibly TRBD1 (6 bases). The length of the CDR3 is 14 residues. Deletions cut 6 bases from V and 3 bases from J, with 15 bases between. The CDR3 bases are TGTGCCAGCAGCTCGACAGGCCCCCGCTACGAGCAGTACTTC. The encoded protein is CASSSTGPRYEQYF.

In regard to this clonotype: A much larger clone is a single base away; this may be a read error. The CDR3 end shows no conserved phenylalanine or tryptophan, and so a read error is likely. The chain joins TRBV6-1 to TRBJ2-5; the match to TRBD2 covers 7 bases. V was pared by 0 bases and J by 5 bases, with 9 bases of the junction left unmatched. Per the germline V gene, CDR1 is MNHNS and CDR2 is SASEGT. There are 16 residues in the CDR3. The CDR3 coding sequence is TGTGCCAGCAGTGAAGCGCAGGGAGGGGTAGGGGAGACCCAGTACCTC. Encoded protein: CASSEAQGGVGETQYL.

This clonotype was recorded at least ten times. The chain is built from TRBV11-2 and TRBJ2-1, with D unclear. V lost 4 bases and J 12 bases, leaving 16 bases between the germline ends. The germline V gene has CDR1 SGHAT and CDR2 FQNNGV. This CDR3 spans 13 amino acids. The CDR3 reads CASSSTSISGQFF. The CDR3 nucleotides are TGTGCCAGCAGCTCCACGTCGATATCAGGGCAGTTCTTC. Based on the CDR3 plus reference TRBV11-2 and TRBJ2-1, the full variable domain is EAGVAQSPRYKIIEKRQSVAFWCNPISGHATLYWYQQILGQGPKLLIQFQNNGVVDDSQLPKDRFSAERLKGVDSTLKIQPAKLEDSAVYLCASSSTSISGQFFGPGTRLTVL.

The genes are TRBV6-6 and TRBJ1-4, with 10 bases lining up with TRBD1. With 8 bases clipped from V and 5 bases from J, the junction kept 8 bases outside the gene matches. The CDR3 spans 15 residues. Germline CDR1 is MNHNY and CDR2 is SVGAGI (reference sequence). In DNA, the CDR3 is TGTGCCAGCCGGACAGGGGGACCCGCCAATGAAAAACTGTTTTTT. Its protein is CASRTGGPANEKLFF.

Details on this clonotype: This may be a read error, as it is one base from a much larger clone. The chain employs TRBV7-2 and TRBJ2-1; 9 positions match TRBD2. CDR1 and CDR2 from the germline V gene are SGHTA and FQGNSA. The CDR3 consists of 17 residues. The CDR3 DNA reads as TGTGCCAGCAGCTTAAGCGAGCGGGGGGCTAACTACAATGAGCTGTTCTTC. Translated, it gives CASSLSERGANYNELFF.

This chain connects TRBV7-9 to TRBJ2-1; 7 positions match TRBD1. The CDR3 covers 15 residues. V lost 3 bases to trimming and J lost 7 bases; unmatched junction nucleotides: 9. CDR1 is SEHNR, CDR2 FQNEAQ, per germline (reference sequence). CDR3 residues: CASSFTTGEPNEQFF. As DNA, the CDR3 is TGTGCCAGCAGCTTCACAACAGGGGAACCAAATGAGCAGTTCTTC.

The gene calls are TRBV4-1 and TRBJ2-1; 7 nucleotides agree with TRBD2. CDR3 length: 16 amino acids. CDR1 MGHRA and CDR2 YSYEKL come from the germline V gene. V gave up 1 base and J gave up 5 bases; unmatched junction bases: 8. CDR3 in amino acids: CASSQVGLAVNNEQFF. The CDR3 DNA reads as TGCGCCAGCAGCCAAGTTGGGCTAGCGGTCAACAATGAGCAGTTCTTC.

The chain uses TRBV19 and TRBJ2-1; 10 nucleotides align to TRBD1. Germline V gene sequence: CDR1 LNHDA, CDR2 SQIVND (reference sequence). The CDR3 is 15 residues long. V lost 6 bases and J lost 5; bases outside the gene matches: 7. The CDR3 region is CASSRDRGFHNEQFF. CDR3 nucleotide sequence: TGTGCCAGTAGCAGGGACAGGGGATTCCACAATGAGCAGTTCTTC.